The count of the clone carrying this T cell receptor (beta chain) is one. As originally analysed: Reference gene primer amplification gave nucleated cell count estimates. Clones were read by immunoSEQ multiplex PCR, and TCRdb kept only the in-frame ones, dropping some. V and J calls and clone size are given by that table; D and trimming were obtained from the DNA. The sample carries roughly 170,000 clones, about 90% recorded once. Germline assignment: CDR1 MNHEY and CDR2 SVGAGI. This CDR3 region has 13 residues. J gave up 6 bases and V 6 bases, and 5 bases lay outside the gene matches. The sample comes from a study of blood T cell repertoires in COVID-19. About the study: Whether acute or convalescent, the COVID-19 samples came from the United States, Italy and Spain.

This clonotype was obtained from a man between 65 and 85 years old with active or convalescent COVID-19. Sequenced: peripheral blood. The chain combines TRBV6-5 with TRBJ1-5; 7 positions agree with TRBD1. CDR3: CASRGQAGQPQHF. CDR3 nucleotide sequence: TGTGCCAGCAGAGGACAGGCGGGTCAGCCCCAGCATTTT.